A selection of T cell receptor beta chains follows, all from one sample in a study of T cells after yellow fever vaccination. TCRdb reanalysed the 5' RACE reads using MiXCR and keeps one entry per CDR3 protein. The sample lists hundreds of thousands of distinct CDR3 sequences; roughly 20% were seen once. The source was PBMCs, collected before the yellow fever booster vaccination. The receptors shown here come from a man aged 18-30 years who received the YFV17D yellow fever vaccine. The CDR3 runs from the conserved cysteine through the conserved F or W. D genes are given only for firm matches. A row's size may be missing; if present it is once, few, many or a size class.

TRBV4-2	TRBD1	TRBJ2-1	NA	CASSPFRDSYNEQFF	TGTGCCAGCAGTCCTTTCCGGGACAGCTACAATGAGCAGTTCTTC
TRBV6-4	TRBD2	TRBJ2-3	medium-sized	CASSDGLATDTQYF	TGTGCCAGCAGTGACGGACTAGCCACAGATACGCAGTATTTT
TRBV20-1	TRBD1	TRBJ1-1	NA	CSLEGTGRDTEAFF	TGCAGTCTTGAAGGGACAGGAAGAGATACTGAAGCTTTCTTT
TRBV6-1	NA	TRBJ1-2	NA	CASSDRPQGYTF	TGTGCCAGCAGTGACAGGCCGCAGGGCTACACCTTC
TRBV6-6	TRBD1	TRBJ1-2	few	CASSYSGQGAPGGGYTF	TGTGCCAGCAGTTACTCTGGACAGGGGGCCCCCGGGGGTGGCTACACCTTC
TRBV27	NA	TRBJ1-1	few	CASRSYRVGEAFF	TGTGCCAGCAGGTCTTACAGGGTTGGGGAAGCTTTCTTT
TRBV5-1	TRBD1	TRBJ2-6	few	CASSLDFDRAGANVLTF	TGCGCCAGCAGCTTGGATTTCGACAGGGCTGGGGCCAACGTCCTGACTTTC
TRBV19	NA	TRBJ1-1	few	CASSTGARTEAFF	TGTGCCAGTAGTACAGGGGCTCGGACTGAAGCTTTCTTT
TRBV5-4	NA	TRBJ1-4	many	CASSSGQNNEKLFF	TGTGCCAGCAGCTCGGGACAAAATAATGAAAAACTGTTTTTT
TRBV6-4	NA	TRBJ2-2	NA	CASSERGVTTGELFF	TGTGCCAGCAGTGAAAGGGGGGTGACCACCGGGGAGCTGTTTTTT
TRBV18	TRBD1	TRBJ1-1	few	CASSRSPGQGALNTEAFF	TGTGCCAGCTCGCGCAGCCCGGGACAGGGGGCTCTGAACACTGAAGCTTTCTTT
TRBV27	NA	TRBJ2-1	NA	CASSFRGLREQFF	TGTGCCAGCAGTTTTCGGGGTTTGCGAGAGCAGTTCTTC
TRBV5-4	NA	TRBJ2-7	NA	CASSPGQQSYEQYF	TGTGCCAGCAGCCCCGGACAGCAAAGCTACGAGCAGTACTTC
TRBV20-1	TRBD2	TRBJ2-7	few	CSAMTSGGSDEQYF	TGCAGTGCAATGACTAGCGGGGGGTCGGACGAGCAGTACTTC